Presented here are 27 T cell receptor beta chains from one specimen sequenced in a study of T cells expressing NK-cell markers. For each CDR3 protein, TCRdb gives one entry from its re-call of the 5' RACE reads, without DNA. This table lists roughly 450,000 distinct CDR3 sequences. Sequenced: blood T cells: a sorted CD56 or NKG2C T cell subset, CD4+ or CD8+ T cells, or bulk PBMC T cells (not recorded which). All receptors derive from a woman aged 45-59 years in good health.

This chain links TRBV3-1 with TRBJ2-3. Germline loops: CDR1 LGHDT, CDR2 YNNKEL (reference sequence). The CDR3 extends over 15 amino acids. CDR3: CASRPASGATDTQYF.

CDR3 protein: CSAPGGPNSPLHF. This chain connects TRBV20-1 to TRBJ1-6; TCRdb proposes TRBD1, but this gene call is untestable without DNA. The CDR3 spans 13 residues. Germline V gives CDR1 DFQATT, CDR2 SNEGSKA (reference sequence).

The J gene is TRBJ1-1, the V gene TRBV4-1; there is no DNA to check the TCRdb D call of TRBD1. The V gene's germline CDR1 is MGHRA and CDR2 YSYEKL. The CDR3 contains 15 residues. CDR3 residues: CASSPDRGPSTEAFF.

The chain is built from TRBV18 and TRBJ2-3; there is no DNA to check the TCRdb D call of TRBD2. CDR3 size: 14 residues. CDR1 and CDR2 from the germline V gene are KGHSH and LQKENI. CDR3 protein: CASSIKGGTDTQYF.

The chain combines TRBV30 with TRBJ2-5; the TRBD2 assignment by TCRdb is unverifiable without DNA. The CDR3 has 15 amino acids. CDR1 and CDR2 from the germline V gene are GTSNPN and SVGIG (reference sequence). CDR3 region: CAWTPGFGREETQYF.

The chain links TRBV7-9 to TRBJ2-2; TCRdb outputs TRBD2, but without DNA this stays unchecked. CDR3 size: 14 residues. Germline CDR1 and CDR2: SEHNR and FQNEAQ (reference sequence). The CDR3 loop is CASSLLVGTGELFF.

V usage is TRBV20-1 and J usage is TRBJ1-5; the TCRdb call, TRBD1, lacks DNA for checking. The germline V gene has CDR1 DFQATT and CDR2 SNEGSKA (reference sequence). The CDR3 length is 15 residues. This chain's CDR3 is CSARDGAVSNQPQHF.

The chain joins TRBV10-3 to TRBJ1-1; the TRBD1 assignment by TCRdb is unverifiable without DNA. There are 14 residues in the CDR3. Germline CDR1 reads ENHRY; CDR2 reads SYGVKD. This CDR3 reads CAIRGGLENTEAFF.

The V and J genes are TRBV19 and TRBJ1-5; lacking DNA, the TRBD1 call made by TCRdb goes unchecked. The CDR3 is 14 amino acids. Germline V gene lookup returns CDR1 LNHDA and CDR2 SQIVND (reference sequence). This CDR3 is CASSIEGGGQPQHF.

The chain uses TRBV10-3 and TRBJ2-1; TCRdb outputs TRBD1, but without DNA this stays unchecked. CDR1 is ENHRY, CDR2 SYGVKD, per germline. The CDR3 has 14 residues. The CDR3 reads CAISGGTSYNEQFF.

V and J are TRBV7-9 and TRBJ2-1; no DNA is available, so the TRBD2 call from TCRdb remains unchecked. The V gene's germline CDR1 is SEHNR and CDR2 FQNEAQ (reference sequence). The CDR3 contains 18 residues. CDR3 sequence: CASSRTSGSGGGNNEQFF.

V usage is TRBV29-1 and J usage is TRBJ2-3; TCRdb gives TRBD2 as the D gene, but with no DNA this cannot be confirmed. Germline loops: CDR1 SQVTM, CDR2 ANQGSEA. This CDR3 has 15 amino acids. The CDR3 loop reads CSVDSASWGADTQYF.

The chain uses TRBV12-3 or TRBV12-4 and TRBJ2-2; TCRdb indicates TRBD2, and absent DNA this call remains unverified. The CDR3 spans 16 residues. The CDR3 region is CASSPDKPRRTGELFF.

The genes are TRBV19 and TRBJ2-3; lacking DNA, the TRBD2 call made by TCRdb goes unchecked. Germline CDR1 reads LNHDA; CDR2 reads SQIVND (reference sequence). This CDR3 region has 15 residues. The chain's CDR3 is CASSILLAGRDTQYF.

The chain uses TRBV19 and TRBJ1-1; TCRdb selects TRBD1, and the lack of DNA leaves this call unchecked. Germline CDR1 and CDR2: LNHDA and SQIVND (reference sequence). This CDR3 is 14 amino acids long. CDR3 in amino acids: CASAKGQWNTEAFF.

V is TRBV5-1 and J is TRBJ2-1; TCRdb outputs TRBD1, but without DNA this stays unchecked. Per germline, CDR1 SGHRS and CDR2 YFSETQ. The CDR3 runs to 15 residues. The CDR3: CASSLAPHPGNEQFF.

The chain links TRBV20-1 to TRBJ2-5; TCRdb calls TRBD1, which cannot be checked without DNA. In germline, CDR1 is DFQATT, CDR2 SNEGSKA (reference sequence). The CDR3 totals 12 residues. The CDR3 loop is CSARGLSGTQYF.

This rearrangement joins TRBV3-1 to TRBJ2-3; TCRdb lists TRBD2, though no DNA is available to test this call. Per the germline V gene, CDR1 is LGHDT and CDR2 is YNNKEL (reference sequence). The CDR3 has 17 residues. CDR3 in amino acids: CASSQVVAGGATDTQYF.

The rearrangement joins TRBV10-2 to TRBJ2-1; TCRdb indicates TRBD2, and absent DNA this call remains unverified. The CDR3 contains 17 residues. Germline V lookup: CDR1 WSHSY, CDR2 SAAADI. The CDR3 loop reads CASRGLAGAFGYNEQFF.

The chain joins TRBV3-1 to TRBJ1-2; TCRdb selects TRBD1, and the lack of DNA leaves this call unchecked. The CDR3 covers 15 residues. Germline V gives CDR1 LGHDT, CDR2 YNNKEL (reference sequence). The CDR3 region is CASSQTGVENYGYTF.

This rearrangement joins TRBV5-5 to TRBJ2-3. Germline loops: CDR1 SGHKS, CDR2 YYEKEE (reference sequence). The CDR3 has 13 residues. The CDR3: CASRVLPTDTQYF.

The J gene is TRBJ2-3, the V gene TRBV27. This CDR3 comprises 13 residues. Germline V gene sequence: CDR1 MNHEY, CDR2 SMNVEV (reference sequence). The CDR3 spells CASSFRRTDTQYF.

This chain connects TRBV5-6 to TRBJ1-1; TCRdb proposes TRBD1, but this gene call is untestable without DNA. The CDR3 covers 13 residues. Germline V CDR1 and CDR2: SGHDT, YYEEEE. CDR3 sequence reads: CASSYPKGGAAFF.

The chain uses TRBV7-9 and TRBJ2-5; the TRBD1 assignment by TCRdb is unverifiable without DNA. Germline V CDR1 and CDR2: SEHNR, FQNEAQ (reference sequence). CDR3 size: 15 residues. The CDR3 reads CASSETGQGKETQYF.

This chain uses TRBV6-5 with TRBJ2-5; there is no DNA to check the TCRdb D call of TRBD1. Germline assignment: CDR1 MNHEY and CDR2 SVGAGI. The CDR3 is 14 residues long. The CDR3 loop is CASSTSGFLETQYF.

This chain uses TRBV28 with TRBJ2-3; TCRdb returns TRBD2, unconfirmable since there is no DNA. Germline CDR1 reads MDHEN; CDR2 reads SYDVKM. The CDR3 consists of 16 residues. This chain's CDR3 is CASSTTITIATDTQYF.

The chain recombines TRBV20-1 with TRBJ2-1; TCRdb names TRBD2, which stays unverified in the absence of DNA. Germline V CDR1 and CDR2: DFQATT, SNEGSKA (reference sequence). The length of the CDR3 is 13 residues. This CDR3 reads CSATSGGYHEQFF.